The next 10 T cell receptor beta chains were all read from a single sample in a study of cytomegalovirus exposure and HLA in healthy donors. The PCR was carried out with 60 Vbeta primers and 13 Jbeta primers. The repertoire was sequenced with immunoSEQ multiplex PCR; TCRdb's copy has only in-frame clones and lacks some. The sample carries tens of thousands of clones, 65% to 80% recorded once. Sequenced: PBMCs. The receptors stem from a man aged 25-45 years in good health and CMV-seronegative.

V and J are TRBV14 and TRBJ1-1; D perhaps matches TRBD1 (6 bases). Germline V gene lookup returns CDR1 SGHDN and CDR2 FVKESK. This CDR3 contains 17 residues. The ends were cut back, 0 bases at V and 1 base at J, with 15 bases in the middle. CDR3 DNA sequence: TGTGCCAGCAGCCAAGAGGCACAGGGTTCGTGGAACACTGAAGCTTTCTTT. Translated, it gives CASSQEAQGSWNTEAFF.

This chain uses TRBV7-2 with TRBJ2-5, with D perhaps TRBD2 (6 bases). Germline CDR1 SGHTA, CDR2 FQGNSA. Trimming removed 1 base at V and 6 bases at J, with 15 bases between. This CDR3 is built from 15 residues. CDR3 DNA: TGTGCCAGCAGCTTAGTAGTAGGGACTCAACAGACCCAGTACTTC. It encodes CASSLVVGTQQTQYF.

This clone has only a few counts. This sequence joins TRBV19 and TRBJ1-2; 12 nucleotides match TRBD1. This CDR3 is built from 14 residues. Trimming removed 7 bases from V and 7 bases from J; junction bases left unmatched: 7. In germline, CDR1 is LNHDA, CDR2 SQIVND (reference sequence). The CDR3: CASTPGTGGSGYTF. CDR3 in DNA: TGTGCCAGTACCCCCGGGACAGGGGGCTCTGGCTACACCTTC.

This clone came up a few times. This rearrangement joins TRBV29-1 to TRBJ1-2; 8 nucleotides line up with TRBD1. Trimming cost V 6 bases and J 3 bases; bases outside gene matches: 6. CDR3 length: 13 residues. Per germline, CDR1 SQVTM and CDR2 ANQGSEA. CDR3 sequence reads: CSVLQDRDYGYTF. CDR3 sequence (DNA): TGCAGCGTCCTCCAGGACAGGGACTATGGCTACACCTTC. The full variable domain, its missing parts supplied by reference TRBV29-1 and TRBJ1-2, is SAVISQKPSRDICQRGTSLTIQCQVDSQVTMMFWYRQQPGQSLTLIATANQGSEATYESGFVIDKFPISRPNLTFSTLTVSNMSPEDSSIYLCSVLQDRDYGYTFGSGTRLTVV.

The rearrangement uses TRBV23-1 and TRBJ1-2; TRBD1 matches at 9 bases. TRBV23-1 is placed among ORFs of uncertain function. V lost 6 bases and J lost 3; bases outside the gene matches: 14. The CDR3 consists of 17 residues. CDR3 residues: CASRPGTGSPVDYGYTF. As DNA, the CDR3 is TGCGCCAGCAGACCCGGGACAGGGAGCCCAGTGGACTATGGCTACACCTTC.

This chain connects TRBV5-1 to TRBJ1-4, with TRBD1 as a possible D gene (6 bases). This CDR3 region has 16 residues. CDR1 and CDR2 (germline): SGHRS, YFSETQ. V lost 4 bases and J lost 5, with 18 bases in between. The CDR3 reads CASSQVPTGLNEKLFF. DNA of the CDR3: TGCGCCAGCAGCCAAGTCCCGACAGGCCTAAATGAAAAACTGTTTTTT.

V is TRBV6-5 and J is TRBJ2-7, with 7 bases matching TRBD1. Germline V gene data show CDR1 as MNHEY and CDR2 as SVGAGI. J gave up 5 bases and V 5 bases, and 9 bases lay outside the gene matches. CDR3 size: 14 residues. CDR3 sequence (DNA): TGTGCCAGCAGTCGGGGACAGATAGACGACGAGCAGTACTTC. The encoded protein is CASSRGQIDDEQYF.

A few counts support this clone. The chain uses TRBV19 and TRBJ2-7; 10 bases are a match to TRBD1. With V trimmed by 3 bases and J by 3 bases, 5 bases remained unmatched. CDR1 is LNHDA, CDR2 SQIVND, per germline (reference sequence). The CDR3 is 15 amino acids. Here the CDR3 DNA reads TGTGCCAGTAGTATCAGGGGACAGGGGTTCTACGAGCAGTACTTC. Its protein product is CASSIRGQGFYEQYF.

This chain joins TRBV13 and TRBJ2-7; 8 positions agree with TRBD1. There are 14 residues in the CDR3. Germline lookup yields CDR1 PRHDT and CDR2 FYEKMQ (reference sequence). V shed 5 bases, J shed 7 bases, and the junction held 10 bases outside the gene matches. The CDR3 sequence: CASSTKGQVREQYF. The CDR3 nucleotides are TGTGCCAGCAGCACCAAGGGACAGGTCCGAGAGCAGTACTTC. Looking up the rest from reference TRBV13 and TRBJ2-7 gives the full variable domain: AAGVIQSPRHLIKEKRETATLKCYPIPRHDTVYWYQQGPGQDPQFLISFYEKMQSDKGSIPDRFSAQQFSDYHSELNMSSLELGDSALYFCASSTKGQVREQYFGPGTRLTVT.

This chain links TRBV6-5 with TRBJ2-1, with 10 bases matching TRBD2. The CDR3 is made up of 15 amino acids. CDR1 is MNHEY and CDR2 is SVGAGI in the germline V gene. With V trimmed by 4 bases and J by 2 bases, 2 bases remained unmatched. The DNA of the CDR3 is TGTGCCAGCAGTTCCACTAGCGGGGCCTACAATGAGCAGTTCTTC. Translation: CASSSTSGAYNEQFF.